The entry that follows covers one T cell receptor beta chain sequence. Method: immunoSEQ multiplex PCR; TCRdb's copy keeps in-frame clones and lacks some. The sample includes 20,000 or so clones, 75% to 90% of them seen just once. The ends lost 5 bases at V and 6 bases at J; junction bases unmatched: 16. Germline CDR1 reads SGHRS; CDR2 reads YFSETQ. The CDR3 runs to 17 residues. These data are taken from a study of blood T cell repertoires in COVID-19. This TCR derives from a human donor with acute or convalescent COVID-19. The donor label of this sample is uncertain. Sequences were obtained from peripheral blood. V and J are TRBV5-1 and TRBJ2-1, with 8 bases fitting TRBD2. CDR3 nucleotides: TGCGCCAGCAGTCTATTTGGTGGGACTAGAGCGGGCAATGAGCAGTTCTTC. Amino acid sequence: CASSLFGGTRAGNEQFF.